This T cell receptor beta chain is drawn from a study of cytomegalovirus exposure and HLA in healthy donors. PCR employed 60 Vbeta and 13 Jbeta primers. Repertoires were generated with immunoSEQ multiplex PCR, while TCRdb's copy carries only in-frame clones and drops some. The data contain about 130,000 clones, 80% of them singletons. The CDR3 consists of 15 residues. Germline trimming cut 1 base from V and 6 bases from J; bases unmatched to any gene: 4. CDR1 is SGHTA, CDR2 FQGNSA, per germline. This clone has a single count. The target antigen is unknown. Study observations and caveats: Previous analysis showed most TCR beta V segments were productive about 87% or about 30% of the time.

Sequencing was performed on PBMCs. V is TRBV7-2 and J is TRBJ1-5; 9 positions agree with TRBD1. The TCR comes from a woman aged 40 to 49 in good health and CMV-seronegative. CDR3 in DNA: TGTGCCAGCAGCTTAGTTACAGGGGGCAGTCAGCCCCAGCATTTT. The encoded protein is CASSLVTGGSQPQHF. Combining the CDR3 with reference TRBV7-2 and TRBJ1-5 gives the whole variable domain GAGVSQSPSNKVTEKGKDVELRCDPISGHTALYWYRQSLGQGLEFLIYFQGNSAPDKSGLPSDRFSAERTGGSVSTLTIQRTQQEDSAVYLCASSLVTGGSQPQHFGDGTRLSIL.